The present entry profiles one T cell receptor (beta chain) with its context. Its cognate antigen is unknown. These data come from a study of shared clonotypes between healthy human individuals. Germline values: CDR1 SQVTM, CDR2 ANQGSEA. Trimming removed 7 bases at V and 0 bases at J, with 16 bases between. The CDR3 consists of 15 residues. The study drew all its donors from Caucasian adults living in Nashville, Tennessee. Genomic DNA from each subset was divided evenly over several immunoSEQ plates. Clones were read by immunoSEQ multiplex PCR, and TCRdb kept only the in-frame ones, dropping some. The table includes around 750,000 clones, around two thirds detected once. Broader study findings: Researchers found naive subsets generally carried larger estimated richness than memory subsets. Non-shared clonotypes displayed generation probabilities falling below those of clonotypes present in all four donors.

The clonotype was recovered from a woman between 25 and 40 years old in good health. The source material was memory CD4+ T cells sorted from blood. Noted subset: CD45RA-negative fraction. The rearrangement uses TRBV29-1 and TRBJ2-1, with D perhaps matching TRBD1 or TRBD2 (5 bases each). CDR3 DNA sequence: TGCAGCGCCAACCCAGTTGGGGGCTCCTACAATGAGCAGTTCTTC. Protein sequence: CSANPVGGSYNEQFF.